Listed below are T cell receptor beta chains from one sample, sequenced in a study of blood T cell repertoires in COVID-19. Only in-frame clones appear in the TCRdb table, and some are missing; sequencing was by immunoSEQ multiplex PCR. The sample contains approximately 54,000 clones, approximately 91% of which appear only once. Material for sequencing was peripheral blood. These receptors all come from a man aged 45-65 years with acute or convalescent COVID-19. Each CDR3 is given with its conserved first and last residue. D genes are given only for firm matches. Rows give clone size only sometimes, using once, few, many, or a class for an expanded clone.

J gene: TRBJ1-2
D gene: TRBD1
clone size: .
V gene: TRBV10-2
CDR3 DNA: TGCGCCAGCAGAGGGACAGGGCAAGCGCGGTATGGCTACACCTTC
CDR3 protein: CASRGTGQARYGYTF

J gene: TRBJ2-1
D gene: TRBD2
clone size: .
V gene: TRBV6-5
CDR3 DNA: TGTGCCAGCAGCTACCGAGGGCTAGCGGGAGGCAATGAGCAGTTCTTC
CDR3 protein: CASSYRGLAGGNEQFF

J gene: TRBJ2-3
D gene: TRBD2
clone size: .
V gene: TRBV4-1
CDR3 DNA: TGCGCCAGCAGCCCTAGCGGTTCTTCAGATACGCAGTATTTT
CDR3 protein: CASSPSGSSDTQYF

J gene: TRBJ2-7
D gene: .
clone size: .
V gene: TRBV6-2/TRBV6-3
CDR3 DNA: TGTGCCAGCAGTTTGGAACGGGATGTCCTTTACGAGCAGTACTTC
CDR3 protein: CASSLERDVLYEQYF

J gene: TRBJ2-1
D gene: TRBD2
clone size: .
V gene: TRBV19
CDR3 DNA: TGTGCCAGTAGTATAACGGGACTAGCGGTTGGAGGGGAGCAGTTCTTC
CDR3 protein: CASSITGLAVGGEQFF

J gene: TRBJ2-1
D gene: .
clone size: few
V gene: TRBV5-3
CDR3 DNA: TGTGCCAGAAGCCTCCGCGGGACTTCCTACAATGAGCAGTTCTTC
CDR3 protein: CARSLRGTSYNEQFF

J gene: TRBJ2-7
D gene: TRBD1
clone size: .
V gene: TRBV9
CDR3 DNA: TGTGCCAGCAGCCCGGATTCCGGGACAGGGGTCTACGAGCAGTACTTC
CDR3 protein: CASSPDSGTGVYEQYF

J gene: TRBJ1-2
D gene: .
clone size: .
V gene: TRBV5-1
CDR3 DNA: TGCGCCAGCAGCTTAGAGGGCGGCTATGGCTACACCTTC
CDR3 protein: CASSLEGGYGYTF

J gene: TRBJ2-5
D gene: TRBD2
clone size: .
V gene: TRBV3-1/TRBV3-2
CDR3 DNA: TGTGCCAGCAGCCTTTCAAGAGGCCAGCGGGGGCAAGAGACCCAGTACTTC
CDR3 protein: CASSLSRGQRGQETQYF

J gene: TRBJ1-6
D gene: .
clone size: .
V gene: TRBV11-3
CDR3 DNA: TGTGCCAGCAGCGGGACCCGGGAAGGGGGAAGTAATTCACCCCTCCACTTT
CDR3 protein: CASSGTREGGSNSPLHF

J gene: TRBJ2-1
D gene: TRBD1
clone size: .
V gene: TRBV12-5
CDR3 DNA: TGTGCTAGTGGTTTGGCGCAGGGGGCGGGAAATGAGCAGTTCTTC
CDR3 protein: CASGLAQGAGNEQFF

J gene: TRBJ1-1
D gene: .
clone size: .
V gene: TRBV30
CDR3 DNA: TGTGCCTGGACAACAGGGCCCACTGAAGCTTTCTTT
CDR3 protein: CAWTTGPTEAFF

J gene: TRBJ1-4
D gene: .
clone size: .
V gene: TRBV5-1
CDR3 DNA: TGCGCCAGCAGCCCGGGACAAGGCATGGAAAAACTGTTTTTT
CDR3 protein: CASSPGQGMEKLFF

J gene: TRBJ2-3
D gene: TRBD2
clone size: .
V gene: TRBV2
CDR3 DNA: TGTGCCAGCAGTGGGGCGGGAGGGAAAGATACGCAGTATTTT
CDR3 protein: CASSGAGGKDTQYF

J gene: TRBJ2-1
D gene: TRBD2
clone size: .
V gene: TRBV11-2
CDR3 DNA: TGTGCCAGCAGATCTAGCGGGAGGTCCTACAATGAGCAGTTCTTC
CDR3 protein: CASRSSGRSYNEQFF

J gene: TRBJ2-1
D gene: .
clone size: .
V gene: TRBV6-5
CDR3 DNA: TGTGCCAGCAGCCGAACTAGCAGTTACAATGAGCAGTTCTTC
CDR3 protein: CASSRTSSYNEQFF